This T cell receptor beta chain was sequenced in a study of T cell repertoires in cytomegalovirus infection. For the study at large: Use of recently identified HLA-C-restricted and well-studied HLA-B-restricted CMV epitopes was part of the study. Carrying CMV and the relevant HLA type showed in public TCR beta signatures. Study-wide results and limits: Public TCR beta family frequency separated CMV-and-HLA carriers, including in an independent cohort. HLA-C-restricted TCR beta clonotypes specific for CMV led the ex vivo response.

TCRdb re-called the reads through MiXCR, storing one row per CDR3 protein. The sample holds approximately 770,000 distinct CDR3 sequences, almost 30% seen once. The table lists this clonotype with a few counts. Its antigen is currently unknown. The CDR3 consists of 16 residues. V gave up 4 bases and J gave up 4 bases; unmatched junction bases: 7. Germline V gene sequence: CDR1 MGHRA, CDR2 YSYEKL. Sequences were derived from cultured CD8+ T cells from PBMCs, sampled from culture after CMV antigen stimulation. The chain links TRBV4-1 to TRBJ1-3; 10 positions agree with TRBD1. The origin of this receptor is a human donor in good health (CMV status not recorded). Some clones in this sample may be carry-over from other donors' samples. CDR3 protein: CASSRFDRGPGNTIYF. The CDR3 nucleotides are TGCGCCAGCAGCCGGTTCGACAGGGGGCCCGGAAACACCATATATTTT.